This TCR beta chain was found in a study of T cell responses to AZD1222 COVID-19 vaccine. Of note for this clone: The target antigen is unknown.

Study results and caveats: White British ancestry dominated among donors, who included more females, and clonal diversity was possibly underestimated. Unmutated variant regions are reportedly the target of nearly half of TCRs that are spike-specific. CD4 TCRs associated with vaccination spanned spike, dominating at 160-218 and 743-854.

CDR1 and CDR2 from the germline V gene are SNHLY and FYNNEI. Unmatched junction bases numbered 12, after V lost 6 bases and J lost 1 base. The CDR3 extends over 18 amino acids. The protocol was immunoSEQ multiplex PCR, while the TCRdb copy is restricted to in-frame clones and leaves out a portion. The sample includes 90,000 to 130,000 clones, roughly 80% of them seen just once. This TCR came from an adult in good health. J is TRBJ2-5 and V is TRBV2; 12 bases align to TRBD2. This sample comprised peripheral blood, obtained on day 0 of AZD1222 vaccination. The CDR3 sequence: CASSSGLAGPLFQETQYF. As DNA, the CDR3 is TGTGCCAGCAGCTCCGGACTAGCGGGGCCCCTATTCCAAGAGACCCAGTACTTC.